A single T cell receptor (beta chain) is shown here with its context. This specimen belongs to a study of blood T cell repertoires in COVID-19. Study in general: Both acute and convalescent COVID-19 samples were obtained from the United States, Italy and Spain.

Germline loops: CDR1 SGHTA, CDR2 FQGTGA. This CDR3 is 15 amino acids long. Losses at the gene ends were 5 bases for V and 2 bases for J; bases not matched to a gene: 9. Sequenced by immunoSEQ multiplex PCR; TCRdb stores in-frame clones only, minus some. The sample contains approximately 270,000 clones, around 90% of which appear only once. The chain is built from TRBV7-3 and TRBJ2-7, with 7 bases fitting TRBD2. The source is a human donor in a cohort exposed to, infected with or recovered from COVID-19 (not recorded which). The donor label of this sample is uncertain. The sequenced material came from PBMCs or T cells enriched from blood (not recorded which). CDR3 protein: CASSLGGGGAYEQYF. The CDR3 nucleotides are TGTGCCAGCAGCCTAGGAGGCGGGGGTGCCTACGAGCAGTACTTC.